This is a list of T cell receptor beta chains from one sample in a study of blood T cell repertoires in COVID-19. Sequenced by immunoSEQ multiplex PCR; TCRdb stores in-frame clones only, minus some. In the table there are roughly 110,000 clones, roughly 90% of which are singletons. The source material was peripheral blood. The receptors here all came from a woman aged 70 to 79 who had recovered from COVID-19. The CDR3 runs from the conserved cysteine through the conserved F or W. The D gene is left open where the match is weak. Some rows mark clone size as missing; the rest say once, few, many or name a class of expanded clone.

CDR3: CASRAGQVTEAFF
DNA: TGTGCCAGCAGGGCAGGACAGGTGACTGAAGCTTTCTTT
V: TRBV12-3/TRBV12-4
D: TRBD1
J: TRBJ1-1
length: 13
size: .

CDR3: CASKVGGLAGRNEQFF
DNA: TGTGCCAGTAAGGTGGGTGGGCTAGCGGGGCGCAATGAGCAGTTCTTC
V: TRBV19
D: TRBD2
J: TRBJ2-1
length: 16
size: .

CDR3: CASPRLDGTEAFF
DNA: TGTGCCAGCCCACGCCTAGATGGGACTGAAGCTTTCTTT
V: TRBV18
D: .
J: TRBJ1-1
length: 13
size: .

CDR3: CASSTGLPNQPQHF
DNA: TGTGCCAGCAGTACCGGACTACCTAATCAGCCCCAGCATTTT
V: TRBV6-5
D: .
J: TRBJ1-5
length: 14
size: .

CDR3: CAINGQPLGEAFF
DNA: TGTGCCATCAACGGACAGCCCCTCGGTGAAGCTTTCTTT
V: TRBV10-3
D: .
J: TRBJ1-1
length: 13
size: .

CDR3: CASSLTPRVDGYTF
DNA: TGTGCCAGCAGTCTCACCCCCAGGGTAGATGGCTACACCTTC
V: TRBV28
D: .
J: TRBJ1-2
length: 14
size: .

CDR3: CASSLDAGRNTEAFF
DNA: TGTGCCAGCAGCTTAGACGCGGGGCGCAACACTGAAGCTTTCTTT
V: TRBV11-3
D: .
J: TRBJ1-1
length: 15
size: .

CDR3: CAWSWEGKLFF
DNA: TGTGCCTGGAGTTGGGAGGGAAAACTGTTTTTT
V: TRBV30
D: .
J: TRBJ1-4
length: 11
size: many

CDR3: CASSPRSGTTDTQYF
DNA: TGTGCCAGCAGTCCCCGGAGCGGGACCACAGATACGCAGTATTTT
V: TRBV27
D: TRBD2
J: TRBJ2-3
length: 15
size: .

CDR3: CASSYKQGRGYTF
DNA: TGTGCCAGCAGCTACAAACAGGGACGCGGCTACACCTTC
V: TRBV3-1/TRBV3-2
D: .
J: TRBJ1-2
length: 13
size: once

CDR3: CASSILSTGGVPPLHF
DNA: TGTGCCAGTAGTATCCTCTCGACAGGGGGCGTGCCACCCCTCCACTTT
V: TRBV19
D: TRBD1
J: TRBJ1-6
length: 16
size: .

CDR3: CATSDPRTGEYQETQYF
DNA: TGTGCCACCAGTGACCCGCGGACAGGGGAGTACCAAGAGACCCAGTACTTC
V: TRBV24-1
D: TRBD1
J: TRBJ2-5
length: 17
size: .

CDR3: CASNNRGRGTEAFF
DNA: TGTGCCAGCAACAACAGGGGGCGCGGGACTGAAGCTTTCTTT
V: TRBV6-5
D: TRBD1
J: TRBJ1-1
length: 14
size: .

CDR3: CAWTLLGAGPELFF
DNA: TGTGCCTGGACCCTACTAGGGGCGGGACCGGAGCTGTTTTTT
V: TRBV30
D: .
J: TRBJ2-2
length: 14
size: few

CDR3: CASSLVATGVEQYF
DNA: TGTGCCAGCAGTTTGGTGGCCACAGGGGTCGAGCAGTACTTC
V: TRBV28
D: TRBD1
J: TRBJ2-7
length: 14
size: .

CDR3: CASSQDQGGRYPYEQYF
DNA: TGCGCCAGCAGCCAAGATCAGGGAGGACGGTACCCCTACGAGCAGTACTTC
V: TRBV4-1
D: .
J: TRBJ2-7
length: 17
size: .

CDR3: CASSFTSGKGNEQFF
DNA: TGTGCCAGCAGCTTTACTAGCGGGAAGGGCAATGAGCAGTTCTTC
V: TRBV11-2
D: TRBD2
J: TRBJ2-1
length: 15
size: .

CDR3: CAWNNRGIGGYTF
DNA: TGTGCCTGGAACAACAGGGGGATAGGTGGCTACACCTTC
V: TRBV30
D: TRBD1
J: TRBJ1-2
length: 13
size: .

CDR3: CAWSEYGSSYEQYF
DNA: TGTGCCTGGAGTGAATACGGTAGCTCCTACGAGCAGTACTTC
V: TRBV30
D: .
J: TRBJ2-7
length: 14
size: .

CDR3: CASSPSGRGPGGIEQYF
DNA: TGTGCCAGCAGCCCCTCCGGCCGCGGGCCCGGGGGTATCGAGCAGTACTTC
V: TRBV5-6
D: .
J: TRBJ2-7
length: 17
size: .

CDR3: CASSLGTSGSNEQFF
DNA: TGTGCCAGCAGCCTTGGGACTAGCGGGTCAAATGAGCAGTTCTTC
V: TRBV7-9
D: TRBD2
J: TRBJ2-1
length: 15
size: .

CDR3: CASLRERTDTQYF
DNA: TGTGCCAGCTTGCGCGAGCGCACAGATACGCAGTATTTT
V: TRBV18
D: .
J: TRBJ2-3
length: 13
size: .

CDR3: CASSYSGGRYEQYF
DNA: TGTGCCAGCAGTTACTCCGGGGGGCGCTACGAGCAGTACTTC
V: TRBV6-2/TRBV6-3
D: .
J: TRBJ2-7
length: 14
size: .

CDR3: CASTMGLSRYEQYF
DNA: TGTGCCAGCACTATGGGACTATCGAGGTACGAGCAGTACTTC
V: TRBV28
D: TRBD2
J: TRBJ2-7
length: 14
size: .

CDR3: CASSLTAQNTEAFF
DNA: TGCGCCAGCAGCTTGACAGCTCAGAACACTGAAGCTTTCTTT
V: TRBV5-1
D: .
J: TRBJ1-1
length: 14
size: .

CDR3: CASSYRGEGTDTQYF
DNA: TGTGCCAGCAGTTACCGTGGGGAGGGCACAGATACGCAGTATTTT
V: TRBV6-2/TRBV6-3
D: .
J: TRBJ2-3
length: 15
size: .

CDR3: CASSFSTRQGNTEAFF
DNA: TGTGCCAGCAGTTTTTCGACCCGACAGGGAAACACTGAAGCTTTCTTT
V: TRBV27
D: TRBD1
J: TRBJ1-1
length: 16
size: once

CDR3: CASSLLAGTDTQYF
DNA: TGTGCCAGCAGTTTACTCGCAGGAACAGATACGCAGTATTTT
V: TRBV28
D: .
J: TRBJ2-3
length: 14
size: .

CDR3: CASSFGLTNYGYTF
DNA: TGTGCCAGCAGCTTTGGCCTTACTAACTATGGCTACACCTTC
V: TRBV5-8
D: .
J: TRBJ1-2
length: 14
size: .

CDR3: CASSQGDRGAGNTIYF
DNA: TGCGCCAGCAGCCAAGGCGACAGGGGAGCTGGAAACACCATATATTTT
V: TRBV4-3
D: TRBD1
J: TRBJ1-3
length: 16
size: .

CDR3: CASPRQGRGNTIYF
DNA: TGTGCCAGTCCCCGACAGGGGAGAGGAAACACCATATATTTT
V: TRBV6-5
D: TRBD1
J: TRBJ1-3
length: 14
size: once

CDR3: CASSSGGLAGGGELFF
DNA: TGTGCCAGCAGCTCCGGGGGACTAGCGGGAGGCGGGGAGCTGTTTTTT
V: TRBV5-4
D: TRBD2
J: TRBJ2-2
length: 16
size: .

CDR3: CASSEDRANYGYTF
DNA: TGTGCCAGCAGTGAAGACAGGGCGAACTATGGCTACACCTTC
V: TRBV6-1
D: .
J: TRBJ1-2
length: 14
size: .

CDR3: CSASGIYQPQHF
DNA: TGCAGTGCTAGTGGTATCTATCAGCCCCAGCATTTT
V: TRBV20-1
D: .
J: TRBJ1-5
length: 12
size: .

CDR3: CASRSSIQVLSYTF
DNA: TGTGCCAGCAGATCAAGCATCCAAGTGCTGAGCTACACCTTC
V: TRBV6-5
D: .
J: TRBJ1-2
length: 14
size: .

CDR3: CASSFTLGTDTQYF
DNA: TGTGCCAGCAGTTTTACTCTCGGCACAGATACGCAGTATTTT
V: TRBV27
D: .
J: TRBJ2-3
length: 14
size: once

CDR3: CASSTTGGRGTEAFF
DNA: TGTGCCAGCTCAACAACAGGGGGCAGGGGCACTGAAGCTTTCTTT
V: TRBV18
D: TRBD1
J: TRBJ1-1
length: 15
size: few

CDR3: CASSQDKGRIQYF
DNA: TGTGCCAGCAGCCAAGATAAGGGGCGCATTCAGTACTTC
V: TRBV3-1/TRBV3-2
D: .
J: TRBJ2-4
length: 13
size: few

CDR3: CSAGQGGGQPQHF
DNA: TGCAGCGCGGGACAGGGAGGGGGTCAGCCCCAGCATTTT
V: TRBV29-1
D: TRBD1
J: TRBJ1-5
length: 13
size: .

CDR3: CASSYGGGIFPSSTDTQYF
DNA: TGTGCCAGCAGTTACGGCGGCGGGATATTCCCGTCTAGCACAGATACGCAGTATTTT
V: TRBV6-2/TRBV6-3
D: .
J: TRBJ2-3
length: 19
size: once

CDR3: CASSQALARGLYEQYF
DNA: TGCGCCAGCAGCCAAGCTTTAGCGAGGGGGCTCTACGAGCAGTACTTC
V: TRBV4-3
D: TRBD1
J: TRBJ2-7
length: 16
size: .

CDR3: CASSRTNLYGYTF
DNA: TGTGCCAGCAGCCGGACAAATTTGTATGGCTACACCTTC
V: TRBV7-9
D: .
J: TRBJ1-2
length: 13
size: .

CDR3: CASSRQGASLYGYTF
DNA: TGTGCCAGCAGCCGACAGGGGGCGTCCCTCTATGGCTACACCTTC
V: TRBV6-5
D: TRBD1
J: TRBJ1-2
length: 15
size: .

CDR3: CASSSDRRPSYEQYF
DNA: TGTGCCAGCAGCTCTGACAGGCGCCCTTCCTACGAGCAGTACTTC
V: TRBV5-5
D: .
J: TRBJ2-7
length: 15
size: .

CDR3: CAWSGSGFYGYTF
DNA: TGTGCCTGGAGTGGGAGTGGGTTCTATGGCTACACCTTC
V: TRBV30
D: .
J: TRBJ1-2
length: 13
size: .

CDR3: CASSQGREQYF
DNA: TGTGCCAGCAGCCAAGGTCGCGAGCAGTACTTC
V: TRBV3-1/TRBV3-2
D: .
J: TRBJ2-7
length: 11
size: .

CDR3: CASSVSPPGGMANTGELFF
DNA: TGTGCCAGCAGCGTAAGTCCCCCAGGGGGGATGGCGAACACCGGGGAGCTGTTTTTT
V: TRBV27
D: .
J: TRBJ2-2
length: 19
size: .

CDR3: CASSGLAEETQYF
DNA: TGTGCCAGCAGCGGACTAGCGGAAGAGACCCAGTACTTC
V: TRBV9
D: TRBD2
J: TRBJ2-5
length: 13
size: .

CDR3: CASSPTSDYTGELFF
DNA: TGTGCCAGCAGCCCCACTAGCGATTACACCGGGGAGCTGTTTTTT
V: TRBV5-4
D: TRBD2
J: TRBJ2-2
length: 15
size: .

CDR3: CASSPGGQGLGEQYF
DNA: TGTGCCAGCTCACCAGGGGGACAGGGTTTGGGTGAGCAGTACTTC
V: TRBV18
D: TRBD1
J: TRBJ2-7
length: 15
size: .

CDR3: CASSLQGANTEAFF
DNA: TGTGCCAGCAGTTTACAGGGGGCGAACACTGAAGCTTTCTTT
V: TRBV6-5
D: TRBD1
J: TRBJ1-1
length: 14
size: .

CDR3: CASSRSGGATQYF
DNA: TGCGCCAGCAGCCGCAGCGGAGGGGCTACCCAGTACTTC
V: TRBV4-1
D: .
J: TRBJ2-5
length: 13
size: .

CDR3: CASSIGESSGNTIYF
DNA: TGTGCCAGCTCGATAGGAGAGAGCTCTGGAAACACCATATATTTT
V: TRBV18
D: .
J: TRBJ1-3
length: 15
size: .

CDR3: CASSLAGGNEKLFF
DNA: TGCGCCAGCAGCTTGGCAGGGGGGAATGAAAAACTGTTTTTT
V: TRBV5-1
D: TRBD1
J: TRBJ1-4
length: 14
size: .

CDR3: CASSYGTGNNQPQHF
DNA: TGTGCCAGCAGTTACGGGACAGGTAACAATCAGCCCCAGCATTTT
V: TRBV6-5
D: TRBD1
J: TRBJ1-5
length: 15
size: .

CDR3: CASSGQAYEKLFF
DNA: TGTGCCAGCAGTGGCCAGGCTTATGAAAAACTGTTTTTT
V: TRBV2
D: .
J: TRBJ1-4
length: 13
size: few

CDR3: CASSEVVGGTPLHF
DNA: TGTGCCAGCAGTGAAGTAGTTGGGGGGACACCCCTCCACTTT
V: TRBV2
D: .
J: TRBJ1-6
length: 14
size: .

CDR3: CASSLNELAGGETQYF
DNA: TGTGCCAGCAGCTTAAACGAACTAGCGGGAGGGGAGACCCAGTACTTC
V: TRBV7-2
D: TRBD2
J: TRBJ2-5
length: 16
size: .